These T cell receptor beta chains were read from a single sample in a study of T cell repertoires in cytomegalovirus infection. Antigens of these TCRs are unknown. TCRdb used MiXCR to reprocess the reads, holding one entry per CDR3 protein. The sample holds a few hundred thousand distinct CDR3 sequences, more than 40% seen once. Specimen: cultured PBMCs, collected from culture after CMV antigen stimulation. These receptors all stem from a human donor in good health (CMV status not recorded). Some clones in this sample may be carry-over from other donors' samples. The CDR3 runs from the conserved cysteine through the conserved F or W. A D gene is named only where the DNA matches it firmly. Size is omitted from some rows. Given values are once, few, many or a class for expanded clones.

>.|TRBV4-2|TRBJ2-3|.
TGTGCCAGCAGCCAACCAGGGGAGAGCACAGATACGCAGTATTTT
CASSQPGESTDTQYF
>TRBD1|TRBV4-2|TRBJ1-6|.
TGTGCCAGCAGCCCCAACAGGGGGCCAGGTTCACCCCTCCACTTT
CASSPNRGPGSPLHF
>.|TRBV2|TRBJ2-3|.
TGTGCCAGCAACGGTCCGGGGGCGGGAAGGACAACAGATACGCAGTATTTT
CASNGPGAGRTTDTQYF
>.|TRBV12-3/TRBV12-4|TRBJ1-5|.
TGTGCCAGCAGTTTACTCAGGGATAGCAATCAGCCCCAGCATTTT
CASSLLRDSNQPQHF
>.|TRBV12-3/TRBV12-4|TRBJ2-2|few
TGTGCCAGCAGTTTCCTACAGCCCCCCACCGGGGAGCTGTTTTTT
CASSFLQPPTGELFF
>.|TRBV6-9|TRBJ2-3|.
TGTGCCAGCAACCCGGATACGCAGTATTTT
CASNPDTQYF
>TRBD1|TRBV6-2/TRBV6-3|TRBJ1-1|.
TGTGCCAGCATCACAGGGGGCTTCCCTGAAGCTTTCTTT
CASITGGFPEAFF
>.|TRBV11-2|TRBJ2-5|.
TGTGCCAGCAGCCACCTGACAGGGAGGCAAGAGACCCAGTACTTC
CASSHLTGRQETQYF
>.|TRBV4-1|TRBJ2-3|.
TGCGCCAGCAGCCAATTTCTAGCGGATACGCAGTATTTT
CASSQFLADTQYF
>.|TRBV7-6|TRBJ1-2|few
TGTGCCAGCAGCCTGGGAGACGGAAGGTATGGCTACACCTTC
CASSLGDGRYGYTF
>TRBD1|TRBV10-3|TRBJ2-1|once
TGTGCCATCACCGCACAGGGGAACAATGAGCAGTTCTTC
CAITAQGNNEQFF
>.|TRBV19|TRBJ1-1|.
TGTGCCAGTAGTATAGAAGGCCAGACTGAAGCTTTCTTT
CASSIEGQTEAFF
>TRBD1|TRBV7-2|TRBJ2-2|.
TGTGCCAGCAGCTTTCCCCGGGGACAGTCGAACACCGGGGAGCTGTTTTTT
CASSFPRGQSNTGELFF
>.|TRBV6-6|TRBJ2-3|.
TGTGCCAGCAGTGACTCAGGGGTAGGCACAGATACGCAGTATTTT
CASSDSGVGTDTQYF